This T cell receptor (beta chain) was recovered during a study of beta chain features in type 1 diabetes. In the study overall: Patient and healthy donor groups were alike in age, gender and cell yields. General study points: Sequencing from cDNA could over-represent high-TCR-expressing cells. Significant though moderate, a shortening of TCRB CDR3s appeared in all four CD4+ subsets of Type 1 diabetes patients.

Investigators reverse transcribed all isolated RNA, so they sequenced expressed TCRB transcripts. Roughly 3.5 million reads per sample were averaged for naive, central memory and regulatory samples. The method was immunoSEQ multiplex PCR; TCRdb's version includes in-frame clones alone and lacks a portion of them. Of about 370,000 clones listed, 8.5% to 10% are singletons. About this clone itself: Its target is not known.

Germline loops: CDR1 SGDLS, CDR2 YYNGEE. CDR3 size: 18 residues. With 1 base removed from V and 6 bases from J, the gap between germline ends came to 23 bases. This chain uses TRBV9 with TRBJ2-1; D is possibly TRBD2 (5 bases). Sequencing was done on a sample of central memory CD4+ T cells from blood. The clonotype comes from a man younger than 40 with type 1 diabetes. CDR3 amino acids: CASSVYESGSSYSNEQFF. CDR3 bases: TGTGCCAGCAGCGTATACGAGAGTGGGAGTAGCTATTCCAATGAGCAGTTCTTC.